This T cell receptor beta chain was identified in a study of cytomegalovirus exposure and HLA in healthy donors. Study-wide results and caveats: Owing to their indistinguishability, certain V segments, notably TRBV6-2 and TRBV6-3, were excluded. TCR beta V- and J-gene trimming, according to a later analysis, was linked to a missense DCLRE1C variant. Within an earlier analysis, most TCR beta V segments proved productive either about 87% or about 30% of the time.

Of note for this clone: What it binds is unknown.

Vbeta (60) and Jbeta (13) primers were used in the PCR. TCRdb's table, derived via immunoSEQ multiplex PCR, lists solely in-frame clones and lacks some. The sample has about 160,000 clones, roughly 70% seen once. The CDR3 is made up of 15 amino acids. CDR1 is MNHNY and CDR2 is SVGAGI in the germline V gene (reference sequence). V gave up 6 bases and J gave up 8 bases; unmatched junction bases: 9. The clonotype comes from a woman in her forties or fifties in good health and CMV-seropositive. V gene TRBV6-6 combines with J gene TRBJ2-1; 11 bases map to TRBD2. Material for sequencing was PBMCs. The CDR3 DNA follows: TGTGCCAGCAGGCGAATAGCGGGGGGGGCATATGAGCAGTTCTTC. Amino acid sequence: CASRRIAGGAYEQFF.